This entry lists 22 T cell receptor beta chains sequenced from one sample in a study of T cells in women clearing cervical HPV infection. Clones were sequenced by immunoSEQ multiplex PCR, and TCRdb holds only the in-frame ones, with some missing. The table lists 19,000 or so clones. Sequencing was carried out using blood buffy coat. All receptors come from a woman aged 18-69 years with a cervical HPV16 infection that either progressed to CIN3+ or cleared (not recorded which).

A remark on this clone: The read ends 3 residues early relative to the CDR3; the germline J gene fills the gap. This chain links TRBV11-2 with TRBJ1-4, with unresolved D. V gave up 1 base and J gave up 4 bases, with 4 bases separating them. CDR1 is SGHAT and CDR2 is FQNNGV in the germline V gene. This CDR3 has 13 amino acids. CDR3 residues: CASSLAVNEKLFF. The DNA read from the CDR3 is TGTGCCAGCAGCTTAGCTGTTAATGAAAAA.

In the case of this clone: The CDR3 extends 3 residues past the end of the read, so its final part is completed from the germline J gene. The chain joins TRBV12-3 or TRBV12-4 to TRBJ2-4; a weak D match, TRBD2 (5 bases). V shed 6 bases and J shed 7 bases, with 16 bases lying between them. The CDR3 is 14 amino acids. CDR3 bases read: TGTGCCAGCAGCTTTGACGGAGGCGGCAACATT. Its translation: CASSFDGGGNI. The full CDR3 protein reads CASSFDGGGNIQYF.

This clone is identified as medium-sized (0.01 to 0.1%) from frequency. The CDR3 extends 3 residues past the end of the read, so its final part is completed from the germline J gene. The chain employs TRBV7-6 and TRBJ2-3; 7 bases match TRBD2. V shed 3 bases and J 0 bases; nucleotides not matched to a gene: 3. The germline CDR1 and CDR2 sequences are SGHVS and FNYEAQ. The CDR3 consists of 15 residues. The chain's CDR3 is CASSFRGGSTDTQYF. The sequenced part of the CDR3 DNA is TGTGCCAGCAGCTTCCGCGGGGGAAGCACAGATACG.

In the case of this clone: Read data end 3 residues before the CDR3 end; the end is taken from the germline J gene. The J gene is TRBJ2-2, the V gene TRBV5-1; 7 nucleotides align to TRBD1. This CDR3 has 13 residues. Germline V lookup: CDR1 SGHRS, CDR2 YFSETQ. After removal of 5 bases from V and 6 bases from J, the junction contained 4 bases not matched to a gene. The CDR3 sequence is CASRVDRPGELFF. The covered CDR3 bases are TGCGCCAGCAGGGTGGACAGGCCCGGGGAG.

Note on this clone: The read falls 3 residues short of the CDR3 end, and the missing part is taken from the germline J gene. The chain recombines TRBV15 with TRBJ2-3; 11 nucleotides line up with TRBD1. V gave up 4 bases and J gave up 1 base; unmatched junction bases: 10. The CDR3 has 18 residues. Germline CDR1 is LNHNV and CDR2 is YYDKDF (reference sequence). The CDR3 sequence: CATSTAAGTGGRTDTQYF. The CDR3 DNA, read in part, is TGTGCCACCAGCACAGCCGCCGGGACAGGGGGTCGCACAGATACG.

Details on this clone: The read terminates 3 residues before the CDR3 end, so the remaining end is supplied by the germline J gene. V and J are TRBV11-2 and TRBJ2-5; TRBD1 matches at 8 bases. Germline V gene lookup returns CDR1 SGHAT and CDR2 FQNNGV. V shed 5 bases, J shed 5 bases, and the junction held 7 bases outside the gene matches. The CDR3 runs to 14 residues. The sequenced part of the CDR3 DNA is TGTGCCAGCAGCCGGGACAGGTTATCGGAGACC. This translates into CASSRDRLSET. The full CDR3 sequence reads CASSRDRLSETQYF.

With respect to this clone: From the germline J gene comes the end of the CDR3, since the read stops 3 residues before it. This rearrangement joins TRBV20-1 to TRBJ2-5, with 8 positions matching TRBD1. Germline V gene lookup returns CDR1 DFQATT and CDR2 SNEGSKA (reference sequence). J lost 5 bases, V lost 5 bases, and 7 bases had no gene match. This CDR3 comprises 13 residues. CDR3 residues: CSAEDRAWETQYF. CDR3 bases read: TGCAGTGCTGAGGACAGGGCATGGGAGACC.

About this clone: Sequencing ends 3 residues short of the CDR3 end; the germline J gene provides the rest. This rearrangement joins TRBV19 to TRBJ2-5, with D perhaps matching TRBD1 or TRBD2 (5 bases each). The CDR3 spans 15 residues. V was trimmed by 3 bases and J by 2 bases, leaving 13 bases between them. From germline, CDR1 is LNHDA and CDR2 SQIVND (reference sequence). The DNA read from the CDR3 is TGTGCCAGTAGTATCACGAGGGGCGGACAAGAGACC. This sequence encodes CASSITRGGQET. The CDR3, in full, reads CASSITRGGQETQYF.

Points on this clone: Sequencing ends 3 residues short of the CDR3 end; the germline J gene provides the rest. This chain uses TRBV12-5 with TRBJ2-7; TRBD1 aligns across 8 bases. The germline V gene encodes CDR1 LGHNT and CDR2 FRNRAP. The CDR3 covers 17 residues. V lost 2 bases, J lost 0 bases, and 9 bases stayed unmatched. This CDR3 is CASGLPRRQGNSYEQYF. The CDR3 DNA, read in part, is TGTGCTAGTGGTTTGCCCCGGCGACAGGGGAACTCCTACGAG.

Notes on this clone: The missing CDR3 end, 3 residues past where the read stops, is filled in from the germline J gene. This chain joins TRBV19 and TRBJ1-2, with 10 nucleotides matching TRBD1. This CDR3 region has 17 residues. V gave up 7 bases and J gave up 5 bases; unmatched junction bases: 16. Germline values: CDR1 LNHDA, CDR2 SQIVND (reference sequence). The DNA read from the CDR3 is TGTGCCAGTATCCCCTACGACAGGGGGCGAGTCGCGTATGGC. It yields the protein CASIPYDRGRVAYG. The whole CDR3 sequence is CASIPYDRGRVAYGYTF.

As to this clone: One end of the junction does not line up with germline, which may come from a read error. Read coverage stops 3 residues before the CDR3 terminus; the germline J gene supplies the remainder. The V call is TRBV5-6, the J call TRBJ1-1, with TRBD1 identical over 7 bases. The germline V gene encodes CDR1 SGHDT and CDR2 YYEEEE. The CDR3 covers 14 residues. This chain's CDR3 is CAGSTQGIGTEAFF. Incomplete CDR3 DNA: TGTGCCGGCAGCACACAGGGGATTGGCACTGAA.

Here the CDR3 reads CASSPAGQNEQFF. The CDR3 bases that were read are TGTGCCAGCAGCCCCGCCGGTCAAAATGAG. V gene TRBV5-4 combines with J gene TRBJ2-1; D ambiguous. The CDR3 end falls 3 residues outside the read, so it is completed with the germline J gene. Trimming removed 4 bases from V and 7 bases from J, with 12 bases in between. Germline assignment: CDR1 SGHNT and CDR2 YYREEE (reference sequence). The CDR3 length is 13 residues.

Worth noting for this clone: The CDR3 extends 3 residues past the end of the read, so its final part is completed from the germline J gene. The chain uses TRBV7-6 and TRBJ1-2; tentatively, D is TRBD1 (5 bases). Trimming stripped 1 base from V and 2 bases from J, with 5 bases between. Germline V CDR1 and CDR2: SGHVS, FNYEAQ. The CDR3 covers 13 residues. The CDR3 loop reads CASSLGQNYGYTF. The CDR3 bases that were read are TGTGCCAGCAGCTTAGGACAGAACTATGGC.

With regard to this clone: The CDR3 is cut off 3 residues early in the read; its end comes from the germline J gene. The rearrangement uses TRBV6-2 or TRBV6-3 and TRBJ1-1; 8 bases are shared with TRBD1. Unmatched junction bases numbered 8, after V lost 6 bases and J lost 5 bases. This CDR3 has 14 amino acids. CDR1 MNHEY and CDR2 SVGEGT come from the germline V gene. CDR3 bases read: TGTGCCAGCAGCTACAGGGACAGGATTACTGAA. It translates to CASSYRDRITE. The entire CDR3 protein is CASSYRDRITEAFF.

With respect to this clone: With the read ending 3 residues before the CDR3 end, the germline J gene is used to fill in that end. V and J are TRBV19 and TRBJ2-7, with 8 bases lining up with TRBD1. V gave up 6 bases and J gave up 4 bases; unmatched junction bases: 5. Per the germline V gene, CDR1 is LNHDA and CDR2 is SQIVND (reference sequence). The CDR3 covers 13 residues. The covered CDR3 bases are TGTGCCAGTAGCCCGACAGGGGTGTACGAG. Translating gives CASSPTGVYE. The CDR3 in its entirety is CASSPTGVYEQYF. Variable domain in full (rest from reference TRBV19 and TRBJ2-7): DGGITQSPKYLFRKEGQNVTLSCEQNLNHDAMYWYRQDPGQGLRLIYYSQIVNDFQKGDIAEGYSVSREKKESFPLTVTSAQKNPTAFYLCASSPTGVYEQYFGPGTRLTVT.

Concerning this clone itself: The DNA ends 3 residues before the CDR3 does, and the rest of the CDR3 is filled in from the germline J gene. J is TRBJ1-2 and V is TRBV12-3 or TRBV12-4, with a possible D match to TRBD1 (5 bases). This CDR3 is 17 amino acids long. Trimming left V 3 bases short and J 3 bases short, with 20 bases between. The sequenced part of the CDR3 DNA is TGTGCCAGCAGTTTTTATGGCTCAGGAGGGGATGACTATGGC. Translated: CASSFYGSGGDDYG. The full CDR3 protein reads CASSFYGSGGDDYGYTF.

Concerning this clone: The sequenced fragment ends 3 residues before the CDR3 boundary, so the rest is inferred from the germline J gene. The chain employs TRBV4-2 and TRBJ2-3, with 11 nucleotides matching TRBD2. The CDR3 consists of 18 residues. Germline V gene sequence: CDR1 LGHNA, CDR2 YNFKEQ. With 0 bases clipped from V and 5 bases from J, the junction kept 10 bases outside the gene matches. CDR3 protein: CASSQDWVAGGRGDTQYF. CDR3 DNA (partial): TGTGCCAGCAGCCAAGATTGGGTAGCGGGGGGGAGGGGAGATACG.

About this clone: The DNA ends 3 residues before the CDR3 does, and the rest of the CDR3 is filled in from the germline J gene. The rearrangement joins TRBV11-3 to TRBJ2-3; the match to TRBD2 covers 14 bases. The CDR3 consists of 14 residues. Germline-derived CDR1 and CDR2 are SGHNT and YENEEA. The V and J ends lost 10 bases and 3 bases, in that order; junction bases with no gene match: 3. The CDR3 region is CAIRTSGGTDTQYF. The CDR3 bases that were read are TGTGCCATCCGGACTAGCGGGGGGACAGATACG.

Note on this clone: The read ends 3 residues early relative to the CDR3; the germline J gene fills the gap. This chain connects TRBV18 to TRBJ1-4; TRBD1 matches at 8 bases. The CDR3 has 16 amino acids. V shed 4 bases, J shed 7 bases, and the junction held 11 bases outside the gene matches. Germline CDR1 reads KGHSH; CDR2 reads LQKENI. The CDR3: CASSRVSQGAGEKLFF. CDR3 bases read: TGTGCCAGCTCACGCGTATCGCAGGGGGCGGGTGAAAAA. The full variable domain, its missing parts supplied by reference TRBV18 and TRBJ1-4, is NAGVMQNPRHLVRRRGQEARLRCSPMKGHSHVYWYRQLPEEGLKFMVYLQKENIIDESGMPKERFSAEFPKEGPSILRIQQVVRGDSAAYFCASSRVSQGAGEKLFFGSGTQLSVL.

As to this clone: Read coverage stops 3 residues before the CDR3 terminus; the germline J gene supplies the remainder. The V gene is TRBV6-1, the J gene TRBJ1-6; D unresolved. Germline CDR1 is MNHNS and CDR2 is SASEGT. The V end was cut by 2 bases, the J end by 4 bases, with 9 bases between. The CDR3 spans 15 residues. CDR3 protein: CASSELQTYNSPLHF. CDR3 bases read: TGTGCCAGCAGTGAATTGCAGACTTATAATTCACCC.

Comment on this clone: The read stops 3 residues short of the end of the CDR3; the missing end is completed from the germline J gene. The chain recombines TRBV19 with TRBJ2-2, with D possibly matching TRBD2 (6 bases). The V end lost 6 bases, the J end lost 5 bases, and 25 bases lay between the germline ends. Germline V gene data show CDR1 as LNHDA and CDR2 as SQIVND (reference sequence). This CDR3 is built from 18 residues. The CDR3 reads CASRNPTSTSAGTGELFF. The part of the CDR3 DNA that was read is TGTGCCAGTAGGAATCCTACTTCGACCTCGGCGGGAACCGGGGAG.

Details on this clone: The CDR3 extends 3 residues past the end of the read, so its final part is completed from the germline J gene. The chain couples TRBV7-4 to TRBJ2-3, with 10 nucleotides matching TRBD2. There are 15 residues in the CDR3. Trimming took 7 bases from V and 4 from J; bases not matched to a gene: 8. Per germline, CDR1 SGHVT and CDR2 SQSDAQ. The CDR3 is CASKFEGLAPDTQYF. CDR3 bases read: TGTGCCAGCAAATTTGAGGGACTAGCGCCAGATACG.